These 32 T cell receptor beta chains were sequenced from one sample in a study of blood T cell repertoires in COVID-19 (TCRdb year 2020). Library method: the immunoSEQ multiplex PCR assay. TCRdb's version of the immuneACCESS table is confined to in-frame rearrangements and falls short of the full clone set. An unresolved V gene accounts for under half of the shortfall where checked; the remainder is of unknown origin. This sample holds under 250,000 clones; more than 65% were observed only once. Of the sample, over 2.5% falls within the top ten clones. Sequencing was done on a sample of peripheral blood. The receptors stem from a woman between 25 and 40 years old who had recovered from COVID-19.

The chain links TRBV7-3 to TRBJ2-3; possible D gene TRBD2, 5 bases. Between the trimmed V and J ends, which lost 5 bases and 0 bases, there was a span of 18 bases. Germline V gene lookup returns CDR1 SGHTA and CDR2 FQGTGA. The CDR3 is 17 residues long. The CDR3 nucleotides read TGTGCCAGCAGCCCCGATTACGCCGGGGATAGCACAGATACGCAGTATTTT. Residues: CASSPDYAGDSTDTQYF.

The V and J genes are TRBV11-2 and TRBJ2-7; 8 bases line up with TRBD2. Per germline, CDR1 SGHAT and CDR2 FQNNGV. V shed 3 bases, J shed 4 bases, and the junction held 11 bases outside the gene matches. The CDR3 consists of 16 residues. The CDR3 nucleotides read TGTGCCAGCAGCTTCCACCTTTTAGCGGGACCATACGAGCAGTACTTC. Translated, it gives CASSFHLLAGPYEQYF.

CDR3 nucleotides: TGTGCCAGTAGTCTCAAGGGGTTCTCTAATGAAAAACTGTTTTTT. Its protein product is CASSLKGFSNEKLFF. The rearrangement links TRBV19 to TRBJ1-4; perhaps TRBD1 as D (5 bases). Germline V gene data show CDR1 as LNHDA and CDR2 as SQIVND (reference sequence). The V end lost 5 bases, the J end lost 3 bases, and 13 bases lay between the germline ends. CDR3 length: 15 amino acids.

V and J are TRBV5-5 and TRBJ2-3; a weak D match, TRBD2 (5 bases). This CDR3 spans 13 amino acids. V was shortened by 6 bases and J by 6 bases, with 14 bases between the two germline ends. Germline V gene sequence: CDR1 SGHKS, CDR2 YYEKEE (reference sequence). CDR3 region: CASNGVTTDTQYF. The CDR3 nucleotides read TGTGCCAGCAACGGGGTAACCACCGATACGCAGTATTTT.

The gene calls are TRBV3-1 (or the pseudogene TRBV3-2) and TRBJ2-1; the D is unclear. V was pared by 2 bases and J by 2 bases, with 13 bases between. CDR3 length equals 16 residues. Germline loops: CDR1 LGHDT, CDR2 YNNKEL (reference sequence). CDR3 nucleotides: TGTGCCAGCAGCCAACTGTCCTCTCTCCCCTACAATGAGCAGTTCTTC. Protein sequence: CASSQLSSLPYNEQFF.

The chain combines TRBV28 with TRBJ2-2; maybe TRBD2 (6 bases). Germline values: CDR1 MDHEN, CDR2 SYDVKM. CDR3 length equals 16 residues. Trimming removed 4 bases at V and 4 bases at J, with 16 bases between. The CDR3 is CASSSPGGASTGELFF. The CDR3 DNA is TGTGCCAGCAGTTCCCCCGGGGGTGCGTCCACCGGGGAGCTGTTTTTT.

The chain recombines TRBV9 with TRBJ1-1; 7 nucleotides align to TRBD1. Per the germline V gene, CDR1 is SGDLS and CDR2 is YYNGEE. V was clipped by 0 bases and J by 0 bases; unmatched bases: 11. CDR3 length: 18 residues. In DNA, the CDR3 is TGTGCCAGCAGCGTAGGGATTTGGGACAGCAGTTTGAACACTGAAGCTTTCTTT. Translating it yields CASSVGIWDSSLNTEAFF.

V gene TRBV5-1 combines with J gene TRBJ2-3, with D perhaps TRBD2 (6 bases). V was pared by 4 bases and J by 2 bases, with 17 bases between. The CDR3 spans 16 residues. From germline, CDR1 is SGHRS and CDR2 YFSETQ. The CDR3 region is CASSTAGRVSTDTQYF. CDR3 bases: TGCGCCAGCAGCACGGCCGGGAGAGTTTCCACAGATACGCAGTATTTT.

J is TRBJ2-1 and V is TRBV10-3; 10 nucleotides agree with TRBD2. V was clipped by 4 bases and J by 2 bases; unmatched bases: 5. The CDR3 has 16 amino acids. The germline CDR1 and CDR2 sequences are ENHRY and SYGVKD. CDR3 bases: TGTGCCATCAGTGGCGGACTAGCGGAAGCCTACAATGAGCAGTTCTTC. Its translation: CAISGGLAEAYNEQFF.

This clone has just a few counts. V and J are TRBV18 and TRBJ2-1, with 11 bases that match TRBD2. This CDR3 region has 15 residues. Trimming at V came to 2 bases and at J to 10 bases, leaving 7 bases not matched to a gene. Germline CDR1 reads KGHSH; CDR2 reads LQKENI. CDR3 in amino acids: CASSPETSGNGEQFF. CDR3 nucleotides: TGTGCCAGCTCACCAGAGACTAGCGGGAACGGGGAGCAGTTCTTC.

In this sample, this clone turned up a few times. The rearrangement uses TRBV30 and TRBJ1-6; D remains unclear. The CDR3 is 16 amino acids. Trimming removed 5 bases at V and 0 bases at J, with 14 bases between. From germline, CDR1 is GTSNPN and CDR2 SVGIG (reference sequence). CDR3 sequence: CAWDLGWSSYNSPLHF. CDR3 nucleotides: TGTGCCTGGGACCTAGGTTGGAGCTCCTATAATTCACCCCTCCACTTT.

V gene TRBV5-1 combines with J gene TRBJ1-1, with TRBD1 matching 8 bases. CDR1 SGHRS and CDR2 YFSETQ come from the germline V gene. The CDR3 has 13 residues. The J segment lost 7 bases and the V segment lost 4 bases, leaving 6 bases of the junction unmatched. The CDR3 coding sequence is TGCGCCAGCAGCCTGACAGGGGACCTTGAAGCTTTCTTT. Translating it yields CASSLTGDLEAFF.

The genes are TRBV12-5 and TRBJ2-7; D gene uncertain. The V end lost 0 bases, the J end lost 2 bases, and 14 bases lay between the germline ends. The CDR3 loop spans 16 amino acids. Germline CDR1 and CDR2: LGHNT and FRNRAP. CDR3 nucleotides: TGTGCTAGTGGTTTGGTACGTGGTACTTTCCCCTACGAGCAGTACTTC. Its protein product is CASGLVRGTFPYEQYF.

The rearrangement links TRBV28 to TRBJ1-1, with a tentative D call TRBD1 (5 bases). Trimming left V 7 bases short and J 5 bases short, with 8 bases between. The CDR3 runs to 11 residues. Germline V gene data show CDR1 as MDHEN and CDR2 as SYDVKM. The DNA of the CDR3 is TGTGCCAGCACCTCAGGGACTGAAGCTTTCTTT. It specifies CASTSGTEAFF.

The chain recombines TRBV19 with TRBJ2-7; D perhaps matches TRBD2 (5 bases). The germline CDR1 and CDR2 sequences are LNHDA and SQIVND (reference sequence). The CDR3 has 14 amino acids. The germline V and J ends were trimmed by 5 bases and 1 base, with 12 bases remaining between them. CDR3 in DNA: TGTGCCAGTAGTTATGGCGGGTCATCCTACGAGCAGTACTTC. Protein: CASSYGGSSYEQYF.

The genes are TRBV11-2 and TRBJ2-2, with D perhaps matching TRBD2 (5 bases). Trimming took off 6 bases at V and 0 bases at J, with 8 bases between the two ends. Germline CDR1 SGHAT, CDR2 FQNNGV. The CDR3 is 14 residues long. The CDR3: CASRLAANTGELFF. CDR3 coding DNA: TGTGCCAGCAGGCTAGCTGCGAACACCGGGGAGCTGTTTTTT.

V gene TRBV19 combines with J gene TRBJ2-4; 10 bases align to TRBD2. Per germline, CDR1 LNHDA and CDR2 SQIVND (reference sequence). After removal of 6 bases from V and 3 bases from J, the junction contained 8 bases not matched to a gene. The CDR3 contains 16 residues. The CDR3 reads CASRTGAGGDKNIQYF. The CDR3 DNA follows: TGTGCCAGTAGGACCGGAGCGGGAGGGGACAAAAACATTCAGTACTTC.

This clone was observed a handful of times. The V gene is TRBV28, the J gene TRBJ1-5; D gene unclear. CDR3 length: 15 amino acids. Trimming removed 6 bases at V and 3 bases at J, with 15 bases between. From germline, CDR1 is MDHEN and CDR2 SYDVKM. The CDR3 sequence is CASRQNRGPNQPQHF. CDR3 DNA sequence: TGTGCCAGCAGACAGAACCGGGGTCCCAATCAGCCCCAGCATTTT.

J is TRBJ2-7 and V is TRBV3-1 (or the pseudogene TRBV3-2); D might be TRBD2 (5 bases). The CDR3 totals 16 residues. CDR1 is LGHDT and CDR2 is YNNKEL in the germline V gene (reference sequence). With 2 bases removed from V and 7 bases from J, the gap between germline ends came to 21 bases. DNA for the CDR3: TGTGCCAGCAGCCAACCCCTTGGGAGTAGCGTCGGTGAGCAGTACTTC. Translation gives CASSQPLGSSVGEQYF.

V gene TRBV24-1 combines with J gene TRBJ2-5; TRBD1 aligns across 12 bases. This CDR3 has 17 amino acids. V shed 5 bases and J 2 bases; nucleotides not matched to a gene: 8. In germline, CDR1 is KGHDR, CDR2 SFDVKD. CDR3: CATSGRRDRGLQETQYF. DNA for the CDR3: TGTGCCACCAGTGGGAGAAGGGACAGGGGGCTACAAGAGACCCAGTACTTC.

The chain employs TRBV5-5 and TRBJ2-7; D is uncertain. CDR1 is SGHKS and CDR2 is YYEKEE in the germline V gene (reference sequence). V lost 6 bases and J lost 0, with 7 bases in between. The CDR3 has 12 amino acids. The CDR3 sequence: CASISHSYEQYF. Here the CDR3 DNA reads TGTGCCAGCATCTCACACTCCTACGAGCAGTACTTC.

This clone was detected only once. V is TRBV12-5 and J is TRBJ2-3, with TRBD2 matching 7 bases. Looked up from germline, CDR1 is LGHNT and CDR2 is FRNRAP. The J segment lost 0 bases and the V segment lost 7 bases, leaving 4 bases of the junction unmatched. CDR3 length: 14 residues. The CDR3 DNA reads as TGTGCTAGTGACGGGGGGACTAGCACAGATACGCAGTATTTT. Its translation: CASDGGTSTDTQYF.

The chain has TRBV6-1 and TRBJ1-5; D might be TRBD1 (6 bases). V was trimmed by 3 bases and J by 4 bases, leaving 13 bases between them. Germline V gene lookup returns CDR1 MNHNS and CDR2 SASEGT. The CDR3 runs 15 residues. DNA of the CDR3: TGTGCCAGCAGTGATTTGCAGGGGATAAATCAGCCCCAGCATTTT. Encoded protein: CASSDLQGINQPQHF.

This rearrangement joins TRBV5-4 to TRBJ1-6, with D hard to call. The germline V gene encodes CDR1 SGHNT and CDR2 YYREEE (reference sequence). CDR3 size: 14 residues. The germline V and J ends were trimmed by 8 bases and 10 bases, with 19 bases remaining between them. CDR3 sequence reads: CARRTGERRSPLHF. The CDR3 DNA is TGTGCCAGGCGGACCGGGGAGAGACGGTCACCCCTCCACTTT.

The rearrangement joins TRBV6-5 to TRBJ1-2; D is possibly TRBD1 (5 bases). CDR3 length: 14 amino acids. Germline lookup yields CDR1 MNHEY and CDR2 SVGAGI. V lost 8 bases and J 3 bases, leaving 16 bases between the germline ends. The chain's CDR3 is CASGGGSLDYGYTF. CDR3 in DNA: TGTGCCAGCGGGGGAGGCAGTTTGGACTATGGCTACACCTTC.

The chain links TRBV3-1 (or the pseudogene TRBV3-2) to TRBJ2-3; 8 bases are a match to TRBD2. Germline-derived CDR1 and CDR2 are LGHDT and YNNKEL (reference sequence). The length of the CDR3 is 17 residues. V was pared by 1 base and J by 2 bases, with 8 bases of the junction left unmatched. The CDR3 sequence: CASSQVPLAGPTDTQYF. Here the CDR3 DNA reads TGTGCCAGCAGCCAAGTTCCCCTAGCGGGTCCCACAGATACGCAGTATTTT.

This clone appeared once. CDR3 amino acids: CASSVQGSGTEAFF. The CDR3 nucleotides are TGTGCCAGCAGCGTACAGGGGTCGGGGACTGAAGCTTTCTTT. The rearrangement joins TRBV7-9 to TRBJ1-1; 7 nucleotides match TRBD1. V shed 5 bases and J 5 bases; nucleotides not matched to a gene: 8. The CDR3 contains 14 residues. Germline V gene data show CDR1 as SEHNR and CDR2 as FQNEAQ (reference sequence).

The genes are TRBV12-3 or TRBV12-4 and TRBJ2-3; D unclear. This CDR3 contains 12 residues. With 6 bases removed from V and 2 bases from J, the gap between germline ends came to 6 bases. This chain's CDR3 is CASRPITDTQYF. The CDR3, as DNA: TGTGCCAGCAGGCCTATCACAGATACGCAGTATTTT.

This rearrangement joins TRBV29-1 to TRBJ2-6, with D tentatively TRBD1 (6 bases). Trimming cost V 6 bases and J 0 bases, with 9 bases left between them. Germline lookup yields CDR1 SQVTM and CDR2 ANQGSEA. This CDR3 contains 14 residues. The CDR3 DNA is TGCAGCGTCCGAGGGGGCTCTGGGGCCAACGTCCTGACTTTC. Amino acid sequence: CSVRGGSGANVLTF.

CDR3 region: CASSLSRGFYEQYF. CDR3 nucleotide sequence: TGTGCCAGCAGTCTTAGCCGGGGGTTCTACGAGCAGTACTTC. V gene TRBV27 combines with J gene TRBJ2-7, with D possibly TRBD2 on 6 matching bases. V was trimmed by 5 bases and J by 3 bases, leaving 14 bases between them. This CDR3 spans 14 amino acids. Germline CDR1 and CDR2: MNHEY and SMNVEV (reference sequence).

The chain uses TRBV9 and TRBJ1-6, with 7 bases aligning to TRBD1. V shed 4 bases, J shed 3 bases, and the junction held 7 bases outside the gene matches. The CDR3 consists of 16 residues. Germline V lookup: CDR1 SGDLS, CDR2 YYNGEE. CDR3 DNA sequence: TGTGCCAGCAGCCTTGGTGGACAGGTCTATAATTCACCCCTCCACTTT. This gives the protein CASSLGGQVYNSPLHF.

The rearrangement uses TRBV25-1 and TRBJ2-5; D might be TRBD1 (6 bases). The germline gives CDR1 MGHDK, CDR2 SYGVNS. CDR3 length equals 15 residues. Trimming removed 6 bases from V and 3 bases from J, with 17 bases in between. CDR3 nucleotide sequence: TGTGCCAGCAGCCCCCTCCGGGACAATGAAGAGACCCAGTACTTC. Encoded protein: CASSPLRDNEETQYF.